A selection of T cell receptor beta chains follows, all from one sample in a study of cytomegalovirus exposure and HLA in healthy donors. TCRdb's copy holds only in-frame clones and misses some; the assay was immunoSEQ multiplex PCR. The sample carries approximately 110,000 clones, 70% to 85% recorded once. The specimen sequenced was PBMCs. The receptors were gathered from a woman aged 18-35 years in good health and CMV-seronegative. The CDR3 runs from the conserved cysteine through the conserved F or W. The order of the fields is J gene, D gene, V gene, clone size, CDR3 DNA, CDR3 protein. D genes are given only for firm matches. Only some rows state a clone size, as once, few, many or a class for expanded clones.

j_call: TRBJ2-7
d_call: TRBD1
v_call: TRBV5-4
clone_size: -
cdr3_nt: TGTGCCAGCAGCTTGCTACAGGGGCAGGGCGAGCAGTACTTC
cdr3_aa: CASSLLQGQGEQYF

j_call: TRBJ2-1
d_call: -
v_call: TRBV6-1
clone_size: -
cdr3_nt: TGTGCCAGCTCACCGCAGGACTACAATGAGCAGTTCTTC
cdr3_aa: CASSPQDYNEQFF

j_call: TRBJ2-4
d_call: TRBD1
v_call: TRBV4-1
clone_size: -
cdr3_nt: TGCGCCAGCAGCCATCCACCCACGGGACAGGACAAAAACATTCAGTACTTC
cdr3_aa: CASSHPPTGQDKNIQYF

j_call: TRBJ1-4
d_call: -
v_call: TRBV9
clone_size: -
cdr3_nt: TGTGCCAGCAGCGTAGCGGGTGCAACTAATGAAAAACTGTTTTTT
cdr3_aa: CASSVAGATNEKLFF

j_call: TRBJ2-5
d_call: TRBD1
v_call: TRBV30
clone_size: -
cdr3_nt: TGTGCCTGGAGTGGGGTGGGACAGGGGGAGACCCAGTACTTC
cdr3_aa: CAWSGVGQGETQYF

j_call: TRBJ1-2
d_call: TRBD1
v_call: TRBV29-1
clone_size: -
cdr3_nt: TGCAGCGTGGACGAAAGGGACAGGGGGCTTTATGGCTACACCTTC
cdr3_aa: CSVDERDRGLYGYTF

j_call: TRBJ1-3
d_call: -
v_call: TRBV4-3
clone_size: -
cdr3_nt: TGCGCCAGCAGCCAAGATATATCGGTACCGGGAAACACCATATATTTT
cdr3_aa: CASSQDISVPGNTIYF

j_call: TRBJ1-2
d_call: TRBD1
v_call: TRBV9
clone_size: -
cdr3_nt: TGTGCCAGCAGCTACCGGGACAGCTATGGCTACACCTTC
cdr3_aa: CASSYRDSYGYTF

j_call: TRBJ1-3
d_call: -
v_call: TRBV7-9
clone_size: -
cdr3_nt: TGTGCCAGCAGCCCAGTCCACGGAAACACCATATATTTT
cdr3_aa: CASSPVHGNTIYF

j_call: TRBJ2-1
d_call: -
v_call: TRBV13
clone_size: few
cdr3_nt: TGTGCCAGCAGCTTAGTAGTCAATTCCTACAATGAGCAGTTCTTC
cdr3_aa: CASSLVVNSYNEQFF

j_call: TRBJ1-4
d_call: -
v_call: TRBV6-1
clone_size: few
cdr3_nt: TGTGCCAGCAGTGATGTGCCAGGGTGGGAAAAACTGTTTTTT
cdr3_aa: CASSDVPGWEKLFF